This T cell receptor (beta chain) was identified during a study of cytomegalovirus exposure and HLA in healthy donors. The PCR ran on 60 Vbeta and 13 Jbeta primers. TCRdb's copy holds only in-frame clones and misses some; the assay was immunoSEQ multiplex PCR. The table shows more than 95,000 clones, with 65% to 85% occurring only once. The CDR3 consists of 13 residues. With 4 bases removed from V and 3 bases from J, the gap between germline ends came to 10 bases. The germline gives CDR1 SGHVS, CDR2 FNYEAQ. General study points: Many donors carried some public TCRs, although rarity characterized most TCR sequences. Researchers reported in a later analysis that a missense DCLRE1C variant was tied to TCR beta V- and J-gene trimming. The sole available immune exposure information was CMV serostatus. Roughly uniform sequencing depth across donors was assumed, possibly incorrectly.

To note about this clone: Its antigen is unidentified.

Source material: PBMCs. This clonotype originated in a man aged 18 to 30 in good health and CMV-seropositive. The chain combines TRBV7-6 with TRBJ2-7, with D uncertain. Here the CDR3 DNA reads TGTGCCAGCAGCTACAGTCCAAACTACGAGCAGTACTTC. The encoded protein is CASSYSPNYEQYF.